This T cell receptor (beta chain) was documented in a study of T cells in Graves' hyperthyroidism and ophthalmopathy. Study overall: At the time of initial diagnosis and before any treatment, peripheral blood was collected. General observations from the study: In blood, most of the thyroid clonotypes expanded above 0.001 were also present.

This clonotype was detected only a few times. Its antigen is unknown. Germline V lookup: CDR1 LNHNV, CDR2 YYDKDF (reference sequence). V was pared by 0 bases and J by 4 bases, with 4 bases of the junction left unmatched. The CDR3 covers 15 residues. Clinical symptoms, serum thyroxine and TRAb, thyroid ultrasound and orbital computed tomography together formed the diagnostic basis. The CDR3 regions of TCR beta were amplified from RNA transcripts. During a first-round RT-PCR of the TCR CDR3, the HTBI primer set was used. Via MiXCR, TCRdb re-called the multiplex PCR reads, giving one row per CDR3 protein. The repertoire consists of about 840,000 distinct CDR3 sequences, with roughly 40% occurring once and the leading ten covering approximately 10%.

The receptor comes from a man in his late teens or twenties with Graves' hyperthyroidism. This chain links TRBV15 with TRBJ2-7; 9 nucleotides line up with TRBD2. The sequenced material came from blood. The CDR3 nucleotides read TGTGCCACCAGCAGAGATCTAGCGGGAAAATACGAGCAGTACTTC. This encodes CATSRDLAGKYEQYF.